A selection of T cell receptor beta chains follows, all from one sample in a study of blood T cell repertoires in COVID-19. The data were produced by immunoSEQ multiplex PCR, yet TCRdb's version contains in-frame clones alone and is incomplete. Of around 130,000 clones in the sample, approximately 84% were seen once. Sequencing input: peripheral blood. The source is a human donor in a cohort sampled during active COVID-19. The CDR3 runs from the conserved cysteine through the conserved F or W. Each record gives: V gene, D gene, J gene, CDR3 protein, CDR3 DNA. The D gene is left open where the match is weak.

>TRBV11-2|TRBD1|TRBJ2-5
CASSPDRVESETQYF
TGTGCCAGCAGCCCGGACAGGGTTGAATCGGAGACCCAGTACTTC
>TRBV5-1|TRBD1|TRBJ2-7
CASSLGVVDRGPYEQYF
TGCGCCAGCAGCTTAGGGGTGGTTGACAGGGGGCCGTACGAGCAGTACTTC
>TRBV27|.|TRBJ2-7
CASSQLRAGVPLEQYF
TGTGCCAGCAGTCAACTTAGAGCAGGGGTCCCACTCGAGCAGTACTTC
>TRBV19|TRBD1|TRBJ1-2
CASRPPGTVYGYTF
TGTGCCAGTAGGCCCCCGGGGACAGTATATGGCTACACCTTC
>TRBV10-3|TRBD1|TRBJ1-1
CATLPGTGGGNTEAFF
TGTGCCACCCTACCCGGGACAGGGGGCGGGAACACTGAAGCTTTCTTT
>TRBV18|.|TRBJ1-3
CASSPSSGNTIYF
TGTGCCAGCTCACCGAGTTCTGGAAACACCATATATTTT
>TRBV14|TRBD2|TRBJ2-5
CASSPLWAGVETQYF
TGTGCCAGCAGCCCACTCTGGGCGGGGGTTGAGACCCAGTACTTC
>TRBV7-9|.|TRBJ1-3
CASSAGNSGNTIYF
TGTGCCAGCAGCGCAGGAAACTCTGGAAACACCATATATTTT
>TRBV7-8|.|TRBJ1-3
CASSLVAVDTPGNTIYF
TGTGCCAGCAGCTTGGTGGCGGTGGATACCCCCGGAAACACCATATATTTT
>TRBV4-1|TRBD2|TRBJ2-3
CASSSAGGSDTQYF
TGCGCCAGCAGCTCTGCGGGGGGTTCAGATACGCAGTATTTT
>TRBV3-1/TRBV3-2|.|TRBJ1-6
CASSPWSDNSPLHF
TGTGCCAGCAGCCCCTGGTCAGATAATTCACCCCTCCACTTT
>TRBV24-1|TRBD1|TRBJ1-2
CATSPGQGTGYTF
TGTGCCACCAGTCCCGGACAGGGGACTGGCTACACCTTC
>TRBV5-1|TRBD2|TRBJ2-5
CASSSTLAGGRETQYF
TGCGCCAGCAGCTCAACACTAGCGGGGGGCCGGGAGACCCAGTACTTC
>TRBV19|.|TRBJ2-5
CASSMRARETQYF
TGTGCCAGTAGTATGAGGGCGCGGGAGACCCAGTACTTC
>TRBV29-1|.|TRBJ2-7
CSVAIGLGGYEQYF
TGCAGCGTGGCCATCGGACTGGGAGGCTACGAGCAGTACTTC
>TRBV5-1|.|TRBJ1-2
CASSRNLQQGMVGYGYTF
TGCGCCAGCAGCCGGAACTTACAACAGGGAATGGTTGGCTATGGCTACACCTTC
>TRBV7-8|.|TRBJ2-7
CASSLDPGMASYEQYF
TGTGCCAGCAGCTTAGATCCAGGGATGGCCTCATACGAGCAGTACTTC
>TRBV15|.|TRBJ2-5
CATTPLGGTQETQYF
TGTGCCACCACCCCCCTAGGGGGAACTCAAGAGACCCAGTACTTC